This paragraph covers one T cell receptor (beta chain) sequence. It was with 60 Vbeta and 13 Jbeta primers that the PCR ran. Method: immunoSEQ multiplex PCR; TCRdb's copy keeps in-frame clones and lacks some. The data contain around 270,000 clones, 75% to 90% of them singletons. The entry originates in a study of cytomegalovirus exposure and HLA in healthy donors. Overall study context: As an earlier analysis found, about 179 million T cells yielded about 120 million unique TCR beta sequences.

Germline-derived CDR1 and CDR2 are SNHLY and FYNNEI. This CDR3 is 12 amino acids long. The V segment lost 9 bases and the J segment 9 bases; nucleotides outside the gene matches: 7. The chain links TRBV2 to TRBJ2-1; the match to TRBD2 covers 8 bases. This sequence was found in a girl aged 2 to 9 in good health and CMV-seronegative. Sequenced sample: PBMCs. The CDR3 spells CASAGTSPEQFF. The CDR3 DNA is TGTGCCAGTGCCGGGACTAGTCCTGAGCAGTTCTTC.